Included here is one T cell receptor (beta chain) sequence, with context. Trimming took off 4 bases at V and 8 bases at J, with 12 bases between the two ends. CDR1 is SGHDT and CDR2 is YYEEEE in the germline V gene. This CDR3 region has 12 residues. Original handling: Nucleated cell number was recorded as an estimate derived from reference gene primer amplification. Clones were sequenced by immunoSEQ multiplex PCR, and TCRdb holds only the in-frame ones, with some missing. D and trimming were read from the DNA, whereas the V and J calls and clone size are those reported in that table. The table includes under 100,000 clones, over 60% detected once. This specimen belongs to a study of blood T cell repertoires in COVID-19. About the study: Samples representing acute and convalescent COVID-19 were sourced from the United States, Italy and Spain. Nucleic acid was either cDNA or gDNA, and it came from T cells, B-cell-depleted T cells, or PBMCs.

This clonotype was sampled from a woman of 80 years or more with active or convalescent COVID-19. The specimen was peripheral blood. The chain employs TRBV5-6 and TRBJ1-1; D remains ambiguous. This CDR3 reads CASSPAGGEAFF. The CDR3 nucleotides read TGTGCCAGCAGCCCGGCGGGCGGAGAAGCTTTCTTT.